This TCR beta chain was captured in a study of blood T cells in healthy people across ages. General study findings and limits: Aged donors had fewer naive CD4+ cells and lower diversity than long-lived donors.

Caucasian, healthy and from Russia, the donors were aged between about 6 and 90. Comments on this clonotype: Its specificity is unknown.

It was with a sample-barcoded 5' primer and a J-beta primer mix that a second PCR of about 6 to 12 cycles was run. TCRdb fed the 5' RACE reads into MiXCR, producing one record per CDR3 protein. This sample carries 730,000 or so distinct CDR3 sequences, roughly two fifths of them seen once, and the ten largest clones take 30%. J gave up 8 bases and V 5 bases, and 14 bases lay outside the gene matches. The CDR3 totals 17 residues. CDR1 PRHDT and CDR2 FYEKMQ come from the germline V gene (reference sequence). This receptor was identified in a man at least 80 years old in good health. Sequencing was performed on blood. V and J are TRBV13 and TRBJ1-4, with 10 positions matching TRBD1. This chain's CDR3 is CASSTRDRGRFLEKLFF. In nucleotides, the CDR3 is TGTGCCAGCAGCACCCGGGACAGGGGACGTTTTTTGGAAAAACTGTTTTTT.